Below, one TCR beta chain is given with its context. RNA transcripts yielded amplified TCR beta CDR3 regions. Scientists carried out first-round RT-PCR using HTBI primers and then a second-round multiplex PCR. TCRdb called the multiplex PCR reads again in MiXCR, with one record for every CDR3 protein. The sample lists 600,000 to 950,000 distinct CDR3 sequences; roughly 40% were seen once. This sample was taken from a study of Graves' ophthalmopathy and Graves' hyperthyroidism. Unmatched junction bases numbered 17, after V lost 11 bases and J lost 8 bases. Germline V gives CDR1 SNHLY, CDR2 FYNNEI. The CDR3 totals 15 residues.

J is TRBJ1-1 and V is TRBV2, with 10 nucleotides matching TRBD1. This TCR was sampled from an adult man with Graves' ophthalmopathy. Material: peripheral blood. The DNA of the CDR3 is TGTGCCTGGATCGGCGGGACAGGGGTTTTTGAGGAAGCTTTCTTT. Its protein is CAWIGGTGVFEEAFF.